A selection of T cell receptor beta chains follows, all from one sample in a study of T cells in Graves' hyperthyroidism and ophthalmopathy. TCRdb reprocessed the multiplex PCR reads with MiXCR, giving one entry per CDR3 protein. The table lists about 500,000 distinct CDR3 sequences, 35% to 50% of them singletons. Sequencing used peripheral blood or thyroid tissue (not recorded which). The receptors originated from an adult woman with Graves' disease, either hyperthyroidism or ophthalmopathy (not recorded which). Both conserved end residues are part of each CDR3. Fields, in order: V gene, D gene, J gene, clone size, CDR3 DNA, CDR3 protein. A D gene is named only where the DNA matches it firmly. Rows give clone size only sometimes, using once, few, many, or a class for an expanded clone.

>TRBV7-6|TRBD1|TRBJ1-2|few
TGTGCCAGCAGCTTACCGGGACAGAAGACCGGCTATGGCTACACCTTC
CASSLPGQKTGYGYTF
>TRBV11-2|TRBD1|TRBJ2-7|.
TGTGCCAGCAGCTATTGGGACAGCTACGAGCAGTACTTC
CASSYWDSYEQYF
>TRBV7-9|.|TRBJ2-5|.
TGTGCCAGCAGCTTGACGGAAGAGACCCAGTACTTC
CASSLTEETQYF
>TRBV12-3/TRBV12-4|TRBD1|TRBJ1-2|.
TGTGCCAGCAGTTTAGCAGGGGGCAGGGGTGGCTACACCTTC
CASSLAGGRGGYTF
>TRBV5-6|.|TRBJ2-7|.
TGTGCCAGCAGCTTGGCCGACAGAACCTTCTACGAGCAGTACTTC
CASSLADRTFYEQYF
>TRBV29-1|.|TRBJ1-2|once
TGCAGCGTTCTTGCGAACGGGGAGGGCTATGGCTACACCTTC
CSVLANGEGYGYTF
>TRBV11-2|.|TRBJ1-6|.
TGTGCCAGCAGCTTAGATCCCAGGGCTAATTCACCCCTCCACTTT
CASSLDPRANSPLHF
>TRBV2|TRBD1|TRBJ1-6|few
TGTGCCAGCAGCGGACAGGAGAATTCACCCCTCCACTTT
CASSGQENSPLHF
>TRBV7-9|.|TRBJ1-2|many
TGTGCCAGCGCTTCCCCGCTCGGACAGAAGAGGAATAACTATGGCTACACCTTC
CASASPLGQKRNNYGYTF
>TRBV12-3/TRBV12-4|TRBD1|TRBJ2-2|many
TGTGCCAGCAGGGACTCCGGGACAGGTTCCACCGGGGAGCTGTTTTTT
CASRDSGTGSTGELFF
>TRBV7-9|.|TRBJ2-5|many
TGTGCCAGCAGCCCCCCGGTGTCTAGGGAAGAGACCCAGTACTTC
CASSPPVSREETQYF